What follows are 10 T cell receptor beta chains derived from one specimen sequenced in a study of response to subunit inactivated influenza vaccine. Using its own MiXCR run on the RT-PCR reads, TCRdb lists one record per CDR3 protein. The sample includes around 850,000 distinct CDR3 sequences, less than 20% seen only once; the top ten take roughly a tenth. The source was PBMCs from blood, collected more than 4 days after vaccination. The receptors derive from a man aged 45-65 years who received an inactivated influenza vaccine.

This clonotype was counted a few times. This chain uses TRBV6-2 or TRBV6-3 with TRBJ2-5; no clear D. V was cut by 3 bases and J by 4 bases, with 6 bases left in between. The CDR3 runs to 12 residues. Germline-derived CDR1 and CDR2 are MNHEY and SVGEGT. CDR3 bases: TGTGCCAGCAGTTATCGTCTAGAGACCCAGTACTTC. Translating it yields CASSYRLETQYF.

This clonotype appeared a few times. The gene calls are TRBV12-3 or TRBV12-4 and TRBJ2-2, with TRBD1 matching 10 bases. There are 14 residues in the CDR3. V trimming: 6 bases; J trimming: 6 bases; junction bases outside the gene matches: 4. The CDR3 region has the DNA TGTGCCAGCAGGGGGACAGGGGCCGCCGGGGAGCTGTTTTTT. Residues: CASRGTGAAGELFF.

V and J are TRBV6-4 and TRBJ2-7; unclear D gene. The V gene's germline CDR1 is MRHNA and CDR2 SNTAGT. With 8 bases removed from V and 1 base from J, the gap between germline ends came to 15 bases. This CDR3 has 14 amino acids. The CDR3 reads CASPEDVVSYEQYF. The CDR3 DNA follows: TGTGCCAGCCCCGAGGATGTGGTGTCCTACGAGCAGTACTTC.

This clonotype was seen ten or more times. The J gene is TRBJ2-1, the V gene TRBV7-2, with D possibly TRBD2 on 6 matching bases. The V end lost 5 bases, the J end lost 12 bases, and 14 bases lay between the germline ends. The CDR3 contains 12 residues. Germline V gives CDR1 SGHTA, CDR2 FQGNSA. The CDR3 DNA follows: TGTGCCAGCAGCCCCCGGGTGGGAGGGCAGTTCTTC. Amino acids: CASSPRVGGQFF.

This rearrangement joins TRBV5-1 to TRBJ2-5; TRBD1 aligns across 10 bases. V lost 4 bases and J lost 4; bases outside the gene matches: 4. Germline V gene sequence: CDR1 SGHRS, CDR2 YFSETQ. CDR3 size: 14 residues. The CDR3 here is CASSIGQGVETQYF. The CDR3 DNA follows: TGCGCCAGCAGCATCGGACAGGGGGTAGAGACCCAGTACTTC.

This clonotype was detected many times. The V gene is TRBV6-1, the J gene TRBJ2-4; 9 bases align to TRBD1. The trim removed 6 bases at V and 8 bases at J, leaving 14 bases unmatched. The V gene's germline CDR1 is MNHNS and CDR2 SASEGT. This CDR3 has 16 residues. The CDR3 nucleotides are TGTGCCAGCAGCACGAGGTTACAGGGGGCGCGAGACATTCAGTACTTC. This encodes CASSTRLQGARDIQYF.

V gene TRBV20-1 combines with J gene TRBJ2-5; TRBD2 aligns across 13 bases. The trim removed 5 bases at V and 2 bases at J, leaving 11 bases unmatched. The CDR3 is made up of 17 amino acids. Germline V gives CDR1 DFQATT, CDR2 SNEGSKA (reference sequence). In nucleotides, the CDR3 is TGCAGTGCTCATGGTTTACTAGCGGGGGGGTTTCAAGAGACCCAGTACTTC. It yields the protein CSAHGLLAGGFQETQYF.

This rearrangement joins TRBV28 to TRBJ2-1; 7 nucleotides line up with TRBD2. Germline V gene lookup returns CDR1 MDHEN and CDR2 SYDVKM. The CDR3 contains 13 residues. With V trimmed by 6 bases and J by 3 bases, 2 bases remained unmatched. In DNA form, the CDR3 reads TGTGCCAGCAGCCGGGACTACTACAATGAGCAGTTCTTC. Amino acid sequence: CASSRDYYNEQFF.

This clonotype was found a few times. The gene calls are TRBV11-2 and TRBJ2-6; 9 bases fit TRBD1. The CDR3 length is 19 residues. Germline CDR1 is SGHAT and CDR2 is FQNNGV. V lost 5 bases to trimming and J lost 1 base; unmatched junction nucleotides: 12. CDR3 sequence reads: CASSLPQGAMSSGANVLTF. The DNA for the CDR3 is TGTGCCAGCAGCCTACCACAGGGGGCGATGTCTTCTGGGGCCAACGTCCTGACTTTC.

This chain uses TRBV4-3 with TRBJ2-3, with D uncertain. In germline, CDR1 is LGHNA, CDR2 YSLEER. The V end was cut by 4 bases, the J end by 4 bases, with 9 bases between. The CDR3 spans 13 residues. CDR3 loop: CASSPSESDTQYF. The CDR3 coding sequence is TGCGCCAGCAGCCCCTCAGAATCAGATACGCAGTATTTT.